Listed below are T cell receptor beta chains from one sample, sequenced in a study of blood T cell repertoires in COVID-19. Clones were read by immunoSEQ multiplex PCR, and TCRdb kept only the in-frame ones, dropping some. In the table there are roughly 99,000 clones, roughly nine tenths of which are singletons. The source material was peripheral blood. The receptors derive from a middle-aged man with active or convalescent COVID-19. Each CDR3 is given with its conserved first and last residue.

j_gene: TRBJ2-7
v_gene: TRBV28
CDR3aa: CASSLGTGGFYEQYF

j_gene: TRBJ2-7
v_gene: TRBV7-2
CDR3aa: CASSYQAGAYEQYF

j_gene: TRBJ1-5
v_gene: TRBV28
CDR3aa: CASTLTGGPTYSNQPQHF

j_gene: TRBJ1-2
v_gene: TRBV5-4
CDR3aa: CASSREAGYTF

j_gene: TRBJ2-1
v_gene: TRBV4-3
CDR3aa: CASSQSMGLAGVGGNEQFF

j_gene: TRBJ1-3
v_gene: TRBV30
CDR3aa: CAWSDRVGTIYF

j_gene: TRBJ1-2
v_gene: TRBV27
CDR3aa: CASSSWPSTYGYTF

j_gene: TRBJ2-4
v_gene: TRBV15
CDR3aa: CATSRGLAKNIQYF

j_gene: TRBJ2-1
v_gene: TRBV6-1
CDR3aa: CASSEASGAIAYNEQFF

j_gene: TRBJ2-3
v_gene: TRBV5-1
CDR3aa: CASSLRRQGSSTDTQYF

j_gene: TRBJ1-3
v_gene: TRBV28
CDR3aa: CASSPFGGITGNTIYF

j_gene: TRBJ2-4
v_gene: TRBV5-1
CDR3aa: CASSPLEGGRGPSRQNIQYF

j_gene: TRBJ2-1
v_gene: TRBV30
CDR3aa: CAWWRDSYNEQFF

j_gene: TRBJ1-4
v_gene: TRBV5-1
CDR3aa: CASSLTGPEKLFF

j_gene: TRBJ2-7
v_gene: TRBV7-9
CDR3aa: CASSLAGTPQQYF

j_gene: TRBJ2-7
v_gene: TRBV2
CDR3aa: CASDFPFDRAPELYSGRGAYEQYF

j_gene: TRBJ1-1
v_gene: TRBV3-1/TRBV3-2
CDR3aa: CASSQTKTATEAFF

j_gene: TRBJ2-7
v_gene: TRBV6-5
CDR3aa: CASRAVGAEQYF

j_gene: TRBJ2-1
v_gene: TRBV7-2
CDR3aa: CASSLALAGYRSSYNEQFF

j_gene: TRBJ2-2
v_gene: TRBV12-2
CDR3aa: CASRFPLAGNTGELFF

j_gene: TRBJ1-5
v_gene: TRBV27
CDR3aa: CASSSQVGYQPQHF

j_gene: TRBJ2-2
v_gene: TRBV6-5
CDR3aa: CASRQGGNTGELFF

j_gene: TRBJ2-1
v_gene: TRBV19
CDR3aa: CASRDRGFYNEQFF

j_gene: TRBJ2-2
v_gene: TRBV5-5
CDR3aa: CASSFPSGIDTGELFF

j_gene: TRBJ1-2
v_gene: TRBV7-3
CDR3aa: CASSLAGQGTNYGYTF

j_gene: TRBJ2-2
v_gene: TRBV7-8
CDR3aa: CASSLEFSGELFF

j_gene: TRBJ1-2
v_gene: TRBV28
CDR3aa: CASSFRWAGYGYTF

j_gene: TRBJ1-6
v_gene: TRBV6-5
CDR3aa: CASRTGSRVSPLHF

j_gene: TRBJ2-7
v_gene: TRBV19
CDR3aa: CASSSTGSYEQYF

j_gene: TRBJ2-1
v_gene: TRBV16
CDR3aa: CASSDRDRGPTEQFF

j_gene: TRBJ1-5
v_gene: TRBV28
CDR3aa: CASSLDRKDQPQHF

j_gene: TRBJ2-7
v_gene: TRBV6-6
CDR3aa: CASSYSWTGPYEQYF

j_gene: TRBJ2-7
v_gene: TRBV28
CDR3aa: CASSFSLSYEQYF

j_gene: TRBJ1-1
v_gene: TRBV9
CDR3aa: CASSATLWATEAFF

j_gene: TRBJ1-5
v_gene: TRBV5-1
CDR3aa: CASSSLDPSNQPQHF

j_gene: TRBJ2-7
v_gene: TRBV7-3
CDR3aa: CASSLSGGAYEQYF

j_gene: TRBJ1-2
v_gene: TRBV30
CDR3aa: CAWSVGGPGYTF

j_gene: TRBJ2-7
v_gene: TRBV6-2/TRBV6-3
CDR3aa: CASSYYRPRRDVEQYF

j_gene: TRBJ2-2
v_gene: TRBV7-2
CDR3aa: CASSVTGGPGELFF

j_gene: TRBJ1-4
v_gene: TRBV7-9
CDR3aa: CASSIGTGVEKLFF

j_gene: TRBJ2-2
v_gene: TRBV28
CDR3aa: CASTPGSWTNTGELFF

j_gene: TRBJ1-5
v_gene: TRBV29-1
CDR3aa: CSVYLHGNQPQHF

j_gene: TRBJ1-1
v_gene: TRBV5-6
CDR3aa: CASSSDPTGQAFF

j_gene: TRBJ2-7
v_gene: TRBV6-1
CDR3aa: CASSERGQGFFSYEQYF

j_gene: TRBJ1-1
v_gene: TRBV11-2
CDR3aa: CASSWDRINTEAFF

j_gene: TRBJ2-4
v_gene: TRBV27
CDR3aa: CASSYGGTEGQRRYF

j_gene: TRBJ2-7
v_gene: TRBV18
CDR3aa: CASSPEGWDSSSYEQYF

j_gene: TRBJ1-3
v_gene: TRBV20-1
CDR3aa: CSASLASGNTIYF

j_gene: TRBJ2-5
v_gene: TRBV3-1/TRBV3-2
CDR3aa: CASSHSGARETQYF

j_gene: TRBJ2-5
v_gene: TRBV6-5
CDR3aa: CASSSNRGRWETQYF

j_gene: TRBJ2-5
v_gene: TRBV27
CDR3aa: CASSIRNSQETQYF

j_gene: TRBJ2-3
v_gene: TRBV7-3
CDR3aa: CASSLTYTDTQYF